Listed here are 9 T cell receptor beta chains from one sample, sequenced in a study of blood T cell repertoires in COVID-19. The table came from immunoSEQ multiplex PCR; TCRdb's copy has only in-frame clones and leaves some out. The table lists roughly 190,000 clones, 85% to 90% of them singletons. What was sequenced was peripheral blood. Every receptor here comes from a woman of 80 years or more in a cohort sampled during active or convalescent COVID-19.

The rearrangement joins TRBV7-2 to TRBJ2-1; the match to TRBD2 covers 9 bases. V trimming: 1 base; J trimming: 6 bases; junction bases outside the gene matches: 4. This CDR3 is 15 amino acids long. Per germline, CDR1 SGHTA and CDR2 FQGNSA. The CDR3 DNA reads TGTGCCAGCAGCTTAGGTAGCGGGAGCGGCAATGAGCAGTTCTTC. As protein: CASSLGSGSGNEQFF.

This clone was detected a few times. The chain employs TRBV28 and TRBJ2-2, with TRBD2 matching over 14 bases. Trimming cost V 5 bases and J 2 bases; bases outside gene matches: 7. The CDR3 loop spans 18 amino acids. Looked up from germline, CDR1 is MDHEN and CDR2 is SYDVKM. CDR3 nucleotides: TGTGCCAGCAGTCGGGGACTAGCGGGAGCGTTCAACACCGGGGAGCTGTTTTTT. As protein: CASSRGLAGAFNTGELFF.

The chain links TRBV24-1 to TRBJ1-5; D may be TRBD1 (6 bases). The V gene's germline CDR1 is KGHDR and CDR2 SFDVKD. V dropped 5 bases and J dropped 3 bases, with 16 bases sitting between them. This CDR3 region has 16 residues. CDR3 coding DNA: TGTGCCACCAGTGCAGCAGGGACAAGTACCAATCAGCCCCAGCATTTT. It is translated as CATSAAGTSTNQPQHF.

V and J are TRBV11-2 and TRBJ2-3; D is ambiguous. V was clipped by 5 bases and J by 6 bases, with 12 bases between them. CDR3 length: 13 residues. Germline CDR1 SGHAT, CDR2 FQNNGV. The CDR3 sequence: CASSLYTSDTQYF. CDR3 coding DNA: TGTGCCAGCAGCCTATATACGTCGGATACGCAGTATTTT.

V and J are TRBV5-1 and TRBJ1-1; D gene unclear. Trimming removed 4 bases at V and 12 bases at J, with 19 bases between. Looked up from germline, CDR1 is SGHRS and CDR2 is YFSETQ. The CDR3 runs to 13 residues. This CDR3 is CASSQFGESTPFF. In nucleotides, the CDR3 is TGCGCCAGCAGCCAGTTTGGGGAGAGTACTCCTTTCTTT. The full variable domain, in which reference TRBV5-1 and TRBJ1-1 provide the parts outside the CDR3, is KAGVTQTPRYLIKTRGQQVTLSCSPISGHRSVSWYQQTPGQGLQFLFEYFSETQRNKGNFPGRFSGRQFSNSRSEMNVSTLELGDSALYLCASSQFGESTPFFGQGTRLTVV.

This chain joins TRBV5-1 and TRBJ1-1; the D is unclear. The CDR3 consists of 14 residues. Germline CDR1 and CDR2: SGHRS and YFSETQ. V lost 3 bases and J 1 base, leaving 10 bases between the germline ends. Here the CDR3 reads CASSSKAGNTEAFF. CDR3 DNA sequence: TGCGCCAGCAGCTCGAAAGCGGGGAACACTGAAGCTTTCTTT.

J is TRBJ2-1 and V is TRBV7-8; 10 bases are a match to TRBD1. V was pared by 4 bases and J by 8 bases, with 8 bases of the junction left unmatched. There are 15 residues in the CDR3. Germline V CDR1 and CDR2: SGHVS, FQNEAQ. CDR3 nucleotides: TGTGCCAGCAGCTCGGGACAGGGGTTCGTGGATGAGCAGTTCTTC. It codes for CASSSGQGFVDEQFF. The whole variable domain, filled in from reference TRBV7-8 and TRBJ2-1, reads GAGVSQSPRYKVAKRGQDVALRCDPISGHVSLFWYQQALGQGPEFLTYFQNEAQLDKSGLPSDRFFAERPEGSVSTLKIQRTQQEDSAVYLCASSSGQGFVDEQFFGPGTRLTVL.

This clone was recorded a few times. This chain joins TRBV10-1 and TRBJ2-1, with TRBD2 matching 8 bases. The junction had 12 bases not matched to a gene; V was cut back by 6 bases and J by 8 bases. This CDR3 has 15 amino acids. Germline V CDR1 and CDR2: WNHNN, SYGVQD (reference sequence). The CDR3 DNA follows: TGCGCCAGCAGCCCCGGGGGGGTAGAGAATTATGAGCAGTTCTTC. This codes for CASSPGGVENYEQFF.

In this sample, this clone turned up a few times. This rearrangement joins TRBV20-1 to TRBJ1-2; D not certain. This CDR3 is built from 11 residues. Trimming pared 2 bases from V and 7 bases from J, leaving 8 bases between. Germline V CDR1 and CDR2: DFQATT, SNEGSKA (reference sequence). As DNA, the CDR3 is TGCAGTGCTAGAAATCCAGTTGGCTACACCTTC. It translates to CSARNPVGYTF.